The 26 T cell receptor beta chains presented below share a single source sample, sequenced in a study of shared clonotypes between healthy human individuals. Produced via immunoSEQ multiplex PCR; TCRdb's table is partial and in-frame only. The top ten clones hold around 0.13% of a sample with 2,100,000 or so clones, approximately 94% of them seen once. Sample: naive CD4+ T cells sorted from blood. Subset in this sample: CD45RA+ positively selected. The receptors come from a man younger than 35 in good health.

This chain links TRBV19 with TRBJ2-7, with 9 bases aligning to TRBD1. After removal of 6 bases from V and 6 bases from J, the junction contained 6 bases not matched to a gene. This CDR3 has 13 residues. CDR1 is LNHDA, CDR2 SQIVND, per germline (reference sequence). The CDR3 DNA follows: TGTGCCAGTAGCATCACAGGGGGCCGCGAGCAGTACTTC. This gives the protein CASSITGGREQYF.

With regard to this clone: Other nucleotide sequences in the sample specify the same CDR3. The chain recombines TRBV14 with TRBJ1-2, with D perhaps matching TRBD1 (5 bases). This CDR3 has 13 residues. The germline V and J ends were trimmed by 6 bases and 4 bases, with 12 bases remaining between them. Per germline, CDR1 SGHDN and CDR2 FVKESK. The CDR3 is CASSRGNSYGYTF. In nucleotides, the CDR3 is TGTGCCAGCAGTCGGGGCAACAGCTATGGCTACACCTTC.

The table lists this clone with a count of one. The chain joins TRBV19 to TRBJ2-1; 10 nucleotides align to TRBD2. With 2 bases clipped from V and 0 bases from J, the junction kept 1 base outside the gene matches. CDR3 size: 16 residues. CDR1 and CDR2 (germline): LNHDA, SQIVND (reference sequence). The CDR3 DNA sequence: TGTGCCAGTAGTATACTAGCGGGGGTCTCCTACAATGAGCAGTTCTTC. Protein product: CASSILAGVSYNEQFF.

DNA of the CDR3: TGTGCCAGCAGCCGGACAGGGTTAGGCAATCAGCCCCAGCATTTT. This sequence encodes CASSRTGLGNQPQHF. The gene calls are TRBV14 and TRBJ1-5; 8 bases are a match to TRBD1. The CDR3 length is 15 residues. Unmatched junction bases numbered 4, after V lost 4 bases and J lost 2 bases. Germline V gene data show CDR1 as SGHDN and CDR2 as FVKESK.

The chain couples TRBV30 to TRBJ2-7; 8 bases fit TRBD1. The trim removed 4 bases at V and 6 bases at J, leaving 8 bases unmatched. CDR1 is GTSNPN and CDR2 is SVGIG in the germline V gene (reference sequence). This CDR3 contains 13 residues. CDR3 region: CAWTRDRRREQYF. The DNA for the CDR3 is TGTGCCTGGACTCGGGACAGGAGGCGCGAGCAGTACTTC.

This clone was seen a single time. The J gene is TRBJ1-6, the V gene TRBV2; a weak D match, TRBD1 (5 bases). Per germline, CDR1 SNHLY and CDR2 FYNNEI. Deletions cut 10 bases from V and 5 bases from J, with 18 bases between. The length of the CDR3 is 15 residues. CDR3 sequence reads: CATLISGTNNSPLHF. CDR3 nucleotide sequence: TGTGCCACCCTAATTTCCGGGACTAATAATTCACCCCTCCACTTT.

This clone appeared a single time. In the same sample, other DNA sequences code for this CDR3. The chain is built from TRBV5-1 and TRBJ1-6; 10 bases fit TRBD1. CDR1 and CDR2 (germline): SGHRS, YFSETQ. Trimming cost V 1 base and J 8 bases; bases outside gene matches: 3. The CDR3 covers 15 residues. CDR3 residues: CASSLSGTGDSPLHF. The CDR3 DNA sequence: TGCGCCAGCAGCTTGTCCGGGACAGGGGATTCACCCCTCCACTTT.

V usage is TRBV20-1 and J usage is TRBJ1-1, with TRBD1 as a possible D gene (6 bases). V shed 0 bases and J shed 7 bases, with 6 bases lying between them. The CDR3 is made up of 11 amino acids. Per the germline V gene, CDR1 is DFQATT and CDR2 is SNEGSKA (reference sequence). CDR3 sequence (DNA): TGCAGTGCTAGAGAGGACAGTGAAGCTTTCTTT. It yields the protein CSAREDSEAFF.

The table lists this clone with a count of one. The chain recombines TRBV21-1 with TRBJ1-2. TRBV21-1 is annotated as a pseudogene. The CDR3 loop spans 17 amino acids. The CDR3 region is CASSKGNCTPPSYGYTF. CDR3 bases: TGTGCCAGCAGCAAAGGGAATTGTACCCCGCCTTCCTATGGCTACACCTTC.

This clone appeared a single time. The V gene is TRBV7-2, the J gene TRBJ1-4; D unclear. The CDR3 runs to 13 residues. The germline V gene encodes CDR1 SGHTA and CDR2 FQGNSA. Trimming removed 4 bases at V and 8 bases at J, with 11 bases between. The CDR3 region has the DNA TGTGCCAGCAGCTCTGTGCGGAGGGAAAAACTGTTTTTT. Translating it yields CASSSVRREKLFF.

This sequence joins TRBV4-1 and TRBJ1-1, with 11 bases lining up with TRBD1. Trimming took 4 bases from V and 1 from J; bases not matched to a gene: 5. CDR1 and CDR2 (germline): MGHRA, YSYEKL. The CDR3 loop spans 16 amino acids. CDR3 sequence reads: CASSPGQGAPNTEAFF. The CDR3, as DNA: TGCGCCAGCAGCCCCGGACAGGGGGCTCCGAACACTGAAGCTTTCTTT.

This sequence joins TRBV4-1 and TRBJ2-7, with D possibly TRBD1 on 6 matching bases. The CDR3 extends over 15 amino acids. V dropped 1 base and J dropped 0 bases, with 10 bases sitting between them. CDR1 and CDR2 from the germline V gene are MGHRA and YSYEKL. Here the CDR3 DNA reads TGCGCCAGCAGCCAAGTATTGGGGGCCTCCTACGAGCAGTACTTC. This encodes CASSQVLGASYEQYF.

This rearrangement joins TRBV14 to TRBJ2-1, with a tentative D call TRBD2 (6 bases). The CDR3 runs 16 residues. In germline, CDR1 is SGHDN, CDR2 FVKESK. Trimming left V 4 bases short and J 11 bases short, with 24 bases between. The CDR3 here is CASSLQSGTYWTQQFF. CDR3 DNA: TGTGCCAGCAGCCTACAATCCGGGACTTACTGGACCCAGCAGTTCTTC.

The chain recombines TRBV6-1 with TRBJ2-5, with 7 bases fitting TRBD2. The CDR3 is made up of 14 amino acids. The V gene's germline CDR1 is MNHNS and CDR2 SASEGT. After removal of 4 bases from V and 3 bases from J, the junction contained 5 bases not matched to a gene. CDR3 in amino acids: CASSVRTSEETQYF. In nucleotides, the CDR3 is TGTGCCAGCAGTGTCCGGACTAGTGAAGAGACCCAGTACTTC.

In DNA form, the CDR3 reads TGTGCCAGCCGGGGCAGGTCCTACGAGCAGTACTTC. This sequence encodes CASRGRSYEQYF. The V and J genes are TRBV2 and TRBJ2-7; either TRBD1 or TRBD2 may fit D (5 bases each). CDR3 length: 12 residues. V was pared by 8 bases and J by 1 base, with 9 bases between. Germline CDR1 and CDR2: SNHLY and FYNNEI.

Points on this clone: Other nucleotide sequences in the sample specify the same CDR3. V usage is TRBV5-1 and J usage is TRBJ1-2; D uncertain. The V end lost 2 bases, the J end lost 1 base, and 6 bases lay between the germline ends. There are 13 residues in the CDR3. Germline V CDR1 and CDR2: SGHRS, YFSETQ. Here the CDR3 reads CASSFGSNYGYTF. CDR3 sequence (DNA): TGCGCCAGCAGCTTCGGCAGTAACTATGGCTACACCTTC.

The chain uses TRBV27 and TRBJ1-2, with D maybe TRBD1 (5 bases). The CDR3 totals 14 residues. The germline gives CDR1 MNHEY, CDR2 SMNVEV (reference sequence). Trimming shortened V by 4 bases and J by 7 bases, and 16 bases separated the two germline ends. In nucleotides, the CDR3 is TGTGCCAGCAGTTCCTCAGGGCTCTCGGGTGGCTACACCTTC. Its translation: CASSSSGLSGGYTF.

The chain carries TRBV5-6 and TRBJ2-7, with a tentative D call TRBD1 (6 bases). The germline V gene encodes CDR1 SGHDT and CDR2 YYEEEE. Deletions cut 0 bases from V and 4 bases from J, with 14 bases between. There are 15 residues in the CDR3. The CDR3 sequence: CASSLGPGHLYEQYF. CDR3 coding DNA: TGTGCCAGCAGCTTGGGCCCGGGACACCTTTACGAGCAGTACTTC.

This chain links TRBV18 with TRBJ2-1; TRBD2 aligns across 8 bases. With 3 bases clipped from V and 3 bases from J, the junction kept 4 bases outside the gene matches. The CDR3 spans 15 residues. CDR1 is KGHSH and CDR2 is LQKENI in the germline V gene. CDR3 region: CASSPRGAVYNEQFF. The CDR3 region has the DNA TGTGCCAGCTCACCGCGGGGGGCCGTCTACAATGAGCAGTTCTTC.

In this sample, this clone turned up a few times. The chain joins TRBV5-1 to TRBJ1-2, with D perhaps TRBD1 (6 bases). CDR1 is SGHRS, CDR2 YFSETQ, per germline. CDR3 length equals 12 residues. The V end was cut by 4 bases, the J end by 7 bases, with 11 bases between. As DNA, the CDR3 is TGCGCCAGCAGCCTGGACAGCACTGGCTACACCTTC. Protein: CASSLDSTGYTF.

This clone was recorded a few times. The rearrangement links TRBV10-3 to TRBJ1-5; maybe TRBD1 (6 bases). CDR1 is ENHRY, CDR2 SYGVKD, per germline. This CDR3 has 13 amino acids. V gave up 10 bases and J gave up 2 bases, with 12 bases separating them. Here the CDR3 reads CASRGEGNQPQHF. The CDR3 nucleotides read TGTGCCAGCAGGGGTGAGGGCAATCAGCCCCAGCATTTT.

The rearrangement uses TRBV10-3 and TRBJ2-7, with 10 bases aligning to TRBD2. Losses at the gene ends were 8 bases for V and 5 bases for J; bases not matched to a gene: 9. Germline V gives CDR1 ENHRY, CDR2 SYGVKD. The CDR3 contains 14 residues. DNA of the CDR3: TGTGCCATCCTAGCGGGAGCTGCAATCCACGAGCAGTACTTC. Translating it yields CAILAGAAIHEQYF.

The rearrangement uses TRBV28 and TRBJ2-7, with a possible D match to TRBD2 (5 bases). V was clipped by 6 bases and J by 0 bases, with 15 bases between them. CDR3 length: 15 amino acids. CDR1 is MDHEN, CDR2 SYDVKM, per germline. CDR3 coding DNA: TGTGCCAGCAGACCACCGCCGGGGAGCTCCTACGAGCAGTACTTC. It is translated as CASRPPPGSSYEQYF.

CDR3 sequence: CASSPGAQNEKLFF. CDR3 bases: TGTGCCAGCTCACCCGGGGCTCAAAACGAAAAACTGTTTTTT. V gene TRBV18 combines with J gene TRBJ1-4; TRBD1 might be the D (5 bases). Trimming pared 3 bases from V and 8 bases from J, leaving 13 bases between. Germline assignment: CDR1 KGHSH and CDR2 LQKENI. This CDR3 is built from 14 residues.

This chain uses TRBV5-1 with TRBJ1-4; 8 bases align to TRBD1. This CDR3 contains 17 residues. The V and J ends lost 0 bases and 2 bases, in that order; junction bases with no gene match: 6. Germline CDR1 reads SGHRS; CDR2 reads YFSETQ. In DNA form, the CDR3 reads TGCGCCAGCAGCTTGGGACAGGGGTTGCGGACTAATGAAAAACTGTTTTTT. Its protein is CASSLGQGLRTNEKLFF. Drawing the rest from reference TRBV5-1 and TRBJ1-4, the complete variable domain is KAGVTQTPRYLIKTRGQQVTLSCSPISGHRSVSWYQQTPGQGLQFLFEYFSETQRNKGNFPGRFSGRQFSNSRSEMNVSTLELGDSALYLCASSLGQGLRTNEKLFFGSGTQLSVL.

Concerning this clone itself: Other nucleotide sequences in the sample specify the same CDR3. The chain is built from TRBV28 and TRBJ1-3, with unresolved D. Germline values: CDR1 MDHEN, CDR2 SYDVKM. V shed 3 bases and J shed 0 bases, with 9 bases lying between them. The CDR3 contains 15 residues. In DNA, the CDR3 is TGTGCCAGCAGTTTGGGCCAGAACTCTGGAAACACCATATATTTT. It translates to CASSLGQNSGNTIYF.